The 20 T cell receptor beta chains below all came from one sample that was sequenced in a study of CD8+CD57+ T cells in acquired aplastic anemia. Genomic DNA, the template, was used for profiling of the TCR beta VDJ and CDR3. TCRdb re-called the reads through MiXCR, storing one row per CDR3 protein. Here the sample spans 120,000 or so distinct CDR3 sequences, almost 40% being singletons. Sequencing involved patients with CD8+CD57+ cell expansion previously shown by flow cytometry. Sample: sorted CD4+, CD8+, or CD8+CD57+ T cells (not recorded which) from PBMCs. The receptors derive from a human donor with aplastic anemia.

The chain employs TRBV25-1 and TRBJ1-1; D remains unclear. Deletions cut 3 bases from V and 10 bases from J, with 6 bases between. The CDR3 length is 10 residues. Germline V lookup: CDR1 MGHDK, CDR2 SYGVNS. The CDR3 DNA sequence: TGTGCCAGCAGTGATGGAACAGCTTTCTTT. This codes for CASSDGTAFF.

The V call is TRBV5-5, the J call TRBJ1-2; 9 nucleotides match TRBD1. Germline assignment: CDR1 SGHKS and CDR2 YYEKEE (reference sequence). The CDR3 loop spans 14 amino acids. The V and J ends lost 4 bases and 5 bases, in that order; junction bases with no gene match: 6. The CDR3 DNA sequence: TGTGCCAGCAGCCCGGGACAGGGAAAGTATGGCTACACCTTC. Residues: CASSPGQGKYGYTF. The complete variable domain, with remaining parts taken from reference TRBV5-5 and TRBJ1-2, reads DAGVTQSPTHLIKTRGQQVTLRCSPISGHKSVSWYQQVLGQGPQFIFQYYEKEERGRGNFPDRFSARQFPNYSSELNVNALLLGDSALYLCASSPGQGKYGYTFGSGTRLTVV.

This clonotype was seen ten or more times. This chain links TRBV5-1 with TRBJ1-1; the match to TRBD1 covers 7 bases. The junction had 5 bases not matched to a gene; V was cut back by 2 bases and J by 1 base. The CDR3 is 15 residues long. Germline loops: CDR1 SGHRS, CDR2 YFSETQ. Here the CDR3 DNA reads TGCGCCAGCAGCTTCCGGACAGGTGAGAACACTGAAGCTTTCTTT. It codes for CASSFRTGENTEAFF.

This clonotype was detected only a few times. The chain's CDR3 is CASQAVREQFF. The CDR3 coding sequence is TGTGCCAGCCAAGCGGTGAGGGAGCAGTTCTTC. The rearrangement uses TRBV28 and TRBJ2-1, with D maybe TRBD2 (5 bases). The CDR3 loop spans 11 amino acids. In germline, CDR1 is MDHEN, CDR2 SYDVKM. Trimming left V 8 bases short and J 10 bases short, with 12 bases between.

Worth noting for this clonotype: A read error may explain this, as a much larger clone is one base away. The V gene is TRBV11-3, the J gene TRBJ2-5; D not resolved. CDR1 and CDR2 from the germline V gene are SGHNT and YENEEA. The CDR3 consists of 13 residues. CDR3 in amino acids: CANSSLEEGTQYF. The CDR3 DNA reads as TGTGCCAACAGCTCGCTAGAGGAAGGGACCCAGTACTTC.

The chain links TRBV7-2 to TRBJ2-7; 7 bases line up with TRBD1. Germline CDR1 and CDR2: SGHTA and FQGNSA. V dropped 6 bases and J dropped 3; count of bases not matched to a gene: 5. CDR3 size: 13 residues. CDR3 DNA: TGTGCCAGCAGTCGGGACAGAATCTACGAGCAGTACGTC. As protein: CASSRDRIYEQYV.

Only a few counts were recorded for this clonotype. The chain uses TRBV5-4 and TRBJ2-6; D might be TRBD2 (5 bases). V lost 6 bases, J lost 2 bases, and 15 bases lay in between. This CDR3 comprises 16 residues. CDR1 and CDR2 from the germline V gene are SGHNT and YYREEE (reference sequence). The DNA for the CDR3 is TGTGCCAGCACCCCCGGACGGGGAACTGGGGCCAACGTCCTGACTTTC. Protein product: CASTPGRGTGANVLTF.

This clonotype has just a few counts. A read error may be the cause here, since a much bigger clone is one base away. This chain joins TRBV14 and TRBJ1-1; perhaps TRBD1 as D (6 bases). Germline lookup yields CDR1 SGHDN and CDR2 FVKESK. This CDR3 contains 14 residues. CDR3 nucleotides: TGTGCCGGCAGCCGGACAGAGTGGGGGTCTGAAGCTTTCTTT. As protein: CAGSRTEWGSEAFF.

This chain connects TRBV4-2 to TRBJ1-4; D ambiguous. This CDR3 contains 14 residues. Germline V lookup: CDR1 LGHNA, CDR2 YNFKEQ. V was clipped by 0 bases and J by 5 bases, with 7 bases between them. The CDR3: CASSQDRRNEKLFF. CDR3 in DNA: TGTGCCAGCAGCCAAGATAGGAGGAATGAAAAACTGTTTTTT.

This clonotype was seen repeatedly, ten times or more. CDR3 bases: TGTGCCAGCAGTTTTGTTCTGGACAGGTACTATGGCTACACCTTC. Amino acid sequence: CASSFVLDRYYGYTF. The genes are TRBV12-3 or TRBV12-4 and TRBJ1-2, with TRBD1 matching 7 bases. This CDR3 spans 15 amino acids. The trim removed 3 bases at V and 3 bases at J, leaving 7 bases unmatched.

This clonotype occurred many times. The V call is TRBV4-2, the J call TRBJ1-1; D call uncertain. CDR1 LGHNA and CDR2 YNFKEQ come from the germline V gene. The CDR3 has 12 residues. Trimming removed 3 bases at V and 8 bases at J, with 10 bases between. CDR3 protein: CASSQQTKEAFF. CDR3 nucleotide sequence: TGTGCCAGCAGCCAGCAGACAAAAGAAGCTTTCTTT.

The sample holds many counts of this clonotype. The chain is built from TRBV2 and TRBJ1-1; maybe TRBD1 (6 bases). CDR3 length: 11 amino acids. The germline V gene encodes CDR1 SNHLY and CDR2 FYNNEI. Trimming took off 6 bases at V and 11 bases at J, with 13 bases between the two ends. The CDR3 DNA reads TGTGCCAGCAGCACAGGGCTCGAGGCTTTCTTT. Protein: CASSTGLEAFF.

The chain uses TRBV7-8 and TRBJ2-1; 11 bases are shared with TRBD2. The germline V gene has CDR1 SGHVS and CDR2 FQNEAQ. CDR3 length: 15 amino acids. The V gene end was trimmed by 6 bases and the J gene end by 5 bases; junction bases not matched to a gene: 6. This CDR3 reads CASSLIAGGNNEQFF. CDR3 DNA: TGTGCCAGCAGTTTGATAGCGGGAGGGAACAATGAGCAGTTCTTC.

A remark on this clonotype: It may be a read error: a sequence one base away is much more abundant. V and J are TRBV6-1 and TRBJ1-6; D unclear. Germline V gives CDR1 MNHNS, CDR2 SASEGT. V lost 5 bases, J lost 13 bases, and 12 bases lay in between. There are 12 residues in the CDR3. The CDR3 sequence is CASSLQLSPLHF. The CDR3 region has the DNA TGTGCCAGCAGTCTCCAACTTAGTCCCCTCCACTTT.

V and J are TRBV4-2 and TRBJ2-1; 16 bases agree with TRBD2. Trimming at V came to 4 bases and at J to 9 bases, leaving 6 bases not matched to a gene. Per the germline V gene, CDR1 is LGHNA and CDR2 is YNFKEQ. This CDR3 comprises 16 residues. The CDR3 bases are TGTGCCAGCAGCCCCGGGACTAGCGGGGGGGCCACTGAGCAGTTCTTC. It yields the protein CASSPGTSGGATEQFF.

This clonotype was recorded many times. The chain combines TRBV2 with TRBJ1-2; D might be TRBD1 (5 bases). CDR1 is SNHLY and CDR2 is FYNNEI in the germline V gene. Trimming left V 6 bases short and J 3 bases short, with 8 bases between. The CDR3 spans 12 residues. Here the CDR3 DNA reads TGTGCCAGCAGAAGGGGTGACTATGGCTACACCTTC. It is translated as CASRRGDYGYTF.

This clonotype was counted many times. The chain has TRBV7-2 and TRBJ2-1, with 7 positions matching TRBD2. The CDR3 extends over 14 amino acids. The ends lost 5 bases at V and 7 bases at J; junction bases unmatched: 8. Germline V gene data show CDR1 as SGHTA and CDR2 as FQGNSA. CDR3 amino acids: CASSLLGGGNEQFF. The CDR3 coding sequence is TGTGCCAGCAGCCTACTGGGGGGAGGGAATGAGCAGTTCTTC.

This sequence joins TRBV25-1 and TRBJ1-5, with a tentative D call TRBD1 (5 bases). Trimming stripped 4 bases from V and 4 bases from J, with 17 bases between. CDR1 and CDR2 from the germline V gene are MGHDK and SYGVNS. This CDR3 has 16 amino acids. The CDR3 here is CASSASGTASNQPQHF. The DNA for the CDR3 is TGTGCCAGCAGTGCTTCCGGGACGGCTTCTAATCAGCCCCAGCATTTT.

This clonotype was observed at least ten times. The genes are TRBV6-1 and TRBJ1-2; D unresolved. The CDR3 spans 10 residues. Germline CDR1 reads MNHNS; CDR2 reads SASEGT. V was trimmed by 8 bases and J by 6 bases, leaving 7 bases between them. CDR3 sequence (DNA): TGTGCCAGCGGGGAGGATGGCTACACCTTC. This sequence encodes CASGEDGYTF.

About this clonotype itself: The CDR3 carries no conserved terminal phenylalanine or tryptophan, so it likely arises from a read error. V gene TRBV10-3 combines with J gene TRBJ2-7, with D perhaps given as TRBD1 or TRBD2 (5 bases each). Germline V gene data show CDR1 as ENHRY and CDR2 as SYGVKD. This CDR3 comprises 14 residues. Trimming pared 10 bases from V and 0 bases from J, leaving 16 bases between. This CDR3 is CASSVGTSSYEQYL. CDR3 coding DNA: TGTGCCAGTAGTGTCGGGACGTCCTCCTACGAGCAGTACTTA.